This TCR beta chain was obtained from a study of blood T cell repertoires in COVID-19. Study details: Acute and convalescent COVID-19 specimens originated in the United States, Italy and Spain.

Using immunoSEQ multiplex PCR, the repertoire was profiled, and TCRdb retains in-frame clones only, with some absent. The sample has fewer than 250,000 clones, nearly 90% seen once. The CDR3 has 15 amino acids. V was clipped by 5 bases and J by 0 bases, with 11 bases between them. From germline, CDR1 is LNHDA and CDR2 SQIVND (reference sequence). Recruitment covered 25 or so US areas and drew participants whose ages spanned roughly 18 to 90 years. Which cohort a participant joined came from the clinical history participants gave. The chain links TRBV19 to TRBJ1-3; D is possibly TRBD1 (6 bases). The sequencing sample was made of PBMCs or T cells enriched from blood (not recorded which). This receptor was obtained from a man younger than 45 who had been exposed to COVID-19. Written as DNA, the CDR3 is TGTGCCAGTAGTTCCCCAGGGGACTCTGGAAACACCATATATTTT. It translates to CASSSPGDSGNTIYF. The full variable domain, its missing parts supplied by reference TRBV19 and TRBJ1-3, is DGGITQSPKYLFRKEGQNVTLSCEQNLNHDAMYWYRQDPGQGLRLIYYSQIVNDFQKGDIAEGYSVSREKKESFPLTVTSAQKNPTAFYLCASSSPGDSGNTIYFGEGSWLTVV.